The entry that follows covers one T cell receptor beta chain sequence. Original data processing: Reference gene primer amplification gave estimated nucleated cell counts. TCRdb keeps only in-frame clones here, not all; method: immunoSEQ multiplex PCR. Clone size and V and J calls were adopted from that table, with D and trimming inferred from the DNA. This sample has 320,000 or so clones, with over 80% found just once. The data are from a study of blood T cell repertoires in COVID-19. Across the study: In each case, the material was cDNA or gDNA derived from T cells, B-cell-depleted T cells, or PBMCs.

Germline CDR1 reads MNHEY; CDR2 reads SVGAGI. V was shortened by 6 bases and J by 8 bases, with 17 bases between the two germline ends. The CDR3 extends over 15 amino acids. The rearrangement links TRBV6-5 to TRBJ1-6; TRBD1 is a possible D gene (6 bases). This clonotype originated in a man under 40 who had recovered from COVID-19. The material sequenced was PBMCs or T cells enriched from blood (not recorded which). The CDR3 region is CASRRGGAGDSPLHF. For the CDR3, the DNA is TGTGCCAGCAGGCGTGGGGGCGCAGGGGATTCACCCCTCCACTTT.